This paragraph reports one TCR beta chain. The target antigen is unknown. The J segment lost 7 bases and the V segment lost 10 bases, leaving 13 bases of the junction unmatched. This CDR3 is built from 14 residues. Germline V lookup: CDR1 LNHDA, CDR2 SQIVND (reference sequence). This sample was included in a study of T cell repertoires in cytomegalovirus infection. TCRdb re-analysed the reads in MiXCR, keeping a single row per CDR3 protein. The sample gives hundreds of thousands of distinct CDR3 sequences, more than 40% of which show up once; around 44% is in the top ten. Overall study results and limits: CMV-specific HLA-C-restricted TCR beta clonotypes dominated the ex vivo response.

The TCR comes from a human donor in good health (CMV status not recorded). Some clones in this sample may be carry-over from other donors' samples. The chain is built from TRBV19 and TRBJ2-7; 10 nucleotides line up with TRBD2. Sequenced material: cultured PBMCs, taken from culture after CMV antigen stimulation. CDR3: CATKVLAGAEEQYF. The CDR3 nucleotides read TGTGCCACCAAGGTTCTAGCGGGAGCCGAAGAGCAGTACTTC.